This note documents a single T cell receptor beta chain sequence. Its antigen is not identified. V was cut by 0 bases and J by 0 bases, with 4 bases left in between. The CDR3 has 14 amino acids. From germline, CDR1 is SGDLS and CDR2 YYNGEE. One entry per CDR3 protein results from TCRdb running MiXCR on the RT-PCR reads. This table has about 780,000 distinct CDR3 sequences, about a fifth appearing once. The sample is drawn from a study of response to subunit inactivated influenza vaccine. Study-wide results and caveats: Each seasonal influenza vaccination recruits few new T cells, the authors suggested.

This chain connects TRBV9 to TRBJ2-1; no clear D. This receptor was identified in a man aged 50-59 years who received an inactivated influenza vaccine. This specimen consisted of PBMCs from blood, obtained roughly 5 days after vaccination. DNA of the CDR3: TGTGCCAGCAGCGTAGGACTCTCCTACAATGAGCAGTTCTTC. Residues: CASSVGLSYNEQFF.